The rows below give T cell receptor beta chains drawn from one sample of a study of blood T cell repertoires in COVID-19. Using immunoSEQ multiplex PCR, the repertoire was profiled, and TCRdb retains in-frame clones only, with some absent. The table shows about 92,000 clones, with 72% occurring only once. Sequenced material: peripheral blood. The origin of the receptors is a woman in her sixties or seventies in a cohort sampled during active or convalescent COVID-19. Both conserved end residues are part of each CDR3.

v_call	cdr3_length	j_call	cdr3_aa
TRBV2	16	TRBJ1-1	CASSLGGDGENTEAFF
TRBV5-1	15	TRBJ2-1	CASSSGGTGLDEQFF
TRBV15	16	TRBJ2-2	CATSRSLGRVDGELFF
TRBV28	15	TRBJ1-2	CASSLWNRGSDGYTF
TRBV5-1	14	TRBJ1-3	CASSFGSSGNTIYF
TRBV12-3/TRBV12-4	13	TRBJ2-7	CASEGQDTYEQYF
TRBV6-5	14	TRBJ1-1	CASSLFGGDTEAFF
TRBV9	14	TRBJ2-1	CASSVVGRGNEQFF
TRBV4-2	15	TRBJ2-7	CASSETSGGSYEQYF
TRBV28	13	TRBJ2-7	CASMPGVSYEQYF
TRBV20-1	14	TRBJ2-5	CSASIVSGAETQYF
TRBV5-1	16	TRBJ2-3	CASSLDPGTRTDTQYF
TRBV19	14	TRBJ2-7	CASSIWTGGYEQYF
TRBV4-2	15	TRBJ2-1	CASSQVVSLRGGQFF
TRBV5-6	14	TRBJ2-7	CASSLGGGFYEQYF
TRBV3-1/TRBV3-2	13	TRBJ2-1	CASSQNRGNEQFF
TRBV14	15	TRBJ1-2	CASSQVTGQIHGYTF
TRBV18	14	TRBJ1-1	CASSPTRGNTEAFF
TRBV20-1	15	TRBJ2-1	CSASGTSGGRDEQFF
TRBV4-2	14	TRBJ2-1	CASSQDPGSDEQFF
TRBV4-2	14	TRBJ2-7	CASSQDPYSYEQYF
TRBV5-4	20	TRBJ1-2	CASSLEWLGGGHGPIYGYTF
TRBV19	14	TRBJ1-2	CASSIQVNNYGYTF
TRBV3-1/TRBV3-2	13	TRBJ2-3	CASSQTRTDTQYF
TRBV7-9	16	TRBJ2-2	CASNLYGDTNTGELFF
TRBV5-6	12	TRBJ1-1	CASSLRGTEAFF
TRBV4-1	15	TRBJ1-1	CASSQGRGRNTEAFF
TRBV2	13	TRBJ1-2	CASSDRAPYGYTF
TRBV3-1/TRBV3-2	15	TRBJ1-3	CASSHSTGSGNTIYF
TRBV11-2	18	TRBJ1-4	CASSLGTGGASSNEKLFF
TRBV27	15	TRBJ2-1	CASSPDRGSYNEQFF
TRBV7-8	17	TRBJ2-5	CASSTLSGGLRGETQYF
TRBV3-1/TRBV3-2	18	TRBJ1-2	CASSQGRGAGTGRSGYTF
TRBV2	16	TRBJ2-1	CASSGEAGSLWDEQFF
TRBV7-8	16	TRBJ2-6	CASSLGAGSGANVLTF
TRBV6-5	12	TRBJ1-2	CASSYFGGGYTF
TRBV7-2	16	TRBJ1-3	CASSFLGHFSGNTIYF
TRBV10-3	15	TRBJ2-5	CAISESLGAQETQYF
TRBV30	13	TRBJ1-6	CAWRDRVTSPLHF
TRBV7-9	16	TRBJ2-7	CASSTTAGEVSYEQYF
TRBV3-1/TRBV3-2	13	TRBJ1-1	CASSQPPYTEAFF
TRBV6-5	15	TRBJ1-1	CASSYSGGANTEAFF
TRBV6-5	13	TRBJ1-2	CASSYLRGHGYTF
TRBV4-1	18	TRBJ2-4	CASSQYWGGEPLKNIQYF
TRBV5-5	15	TRBJ2-1	CASSLRGGRGNEQFF
TRBV2	15	TRBJ2-3	CASSGPGVGGDTQYF
TRBV5-1	15	TRBJ2-7	CASSYDGQGYFEQYF
TRBV5-1	14	TRBJ1-3	CASSLAGREATIYF
TRBV30	12	TRBJ2-2	CAWTGRAGELFF
TRBV28	16	TRBJ2-3	CASSFWLGSGYDTQYF
TRBV2	13	TRBJ1-1	CASLITGNTEAFF
TRBV7-3	15	TRBJ2-5	CASSPTGSVGETQYF
TRBV10-2	16	TRBJ1-1	CASSVRTGLVDTEAFF
TRBV29-1	15	TRBJ2-7	CSVEVGQGYSYEQYF